The TCR beta chain under discussion was sequenced for a study of blood T cell repertoires in COVID-19. Looking at the study overall: Sites in the United States, Italy and Spain provided acute and convalescent COVID-19 samples. T cells, B-cell-depleted T cells, or PBMCs supplied cDNA or gDNA.

Trimming stripped 6 bases from V and 0 bases from J, with 15 bases between. Germline-derived CDR1 and CDR2 are MDHEN and SYDVKM. The CDR3 is made up of 16 amino acids. Patients from Seattle were sampled longitudinally, starting during active infection. Authors' processing steps: Researchers report that nucleated cell counts were estimated from reference gene primer amplification. This table comes from immunoSEQ multiplex PCR, and its TCRdb copy is limited to in-frame clones, with some not included. V and J calls and clone size follow that table, whereas D and trimming were derived from the DNA. Of a few hundred thousand clones in the sample, roughly 91% were seen once.

Input material: peripheral blood. This sequence joins TRBV28 and TRBJ1-3; D not resolved. The TCR sequence derives from a woman aged 30 to 39 with COVID-19, enrolled during active disease. The CDR3 nucleotides are TGTGCCAGCAGCCCGTACACGGACTACTCTGGAAACACCATATATTTT. Its translation: CASSPYTDYSGNTIYF. The full variable domain, in which reference TRBV28 and TRBJ1-3 provide the parts outside the CDR3, is DVKVTQSSRYLVKRTGEKVFLECVQDMDHENMFWYRQDPGLGLRLIYFSYDVKMKEKGDIPEGYSVSREKKERFSLILESASTNQTSMYLCASSPYTDYSGNTIYFGEGSWLTVV.